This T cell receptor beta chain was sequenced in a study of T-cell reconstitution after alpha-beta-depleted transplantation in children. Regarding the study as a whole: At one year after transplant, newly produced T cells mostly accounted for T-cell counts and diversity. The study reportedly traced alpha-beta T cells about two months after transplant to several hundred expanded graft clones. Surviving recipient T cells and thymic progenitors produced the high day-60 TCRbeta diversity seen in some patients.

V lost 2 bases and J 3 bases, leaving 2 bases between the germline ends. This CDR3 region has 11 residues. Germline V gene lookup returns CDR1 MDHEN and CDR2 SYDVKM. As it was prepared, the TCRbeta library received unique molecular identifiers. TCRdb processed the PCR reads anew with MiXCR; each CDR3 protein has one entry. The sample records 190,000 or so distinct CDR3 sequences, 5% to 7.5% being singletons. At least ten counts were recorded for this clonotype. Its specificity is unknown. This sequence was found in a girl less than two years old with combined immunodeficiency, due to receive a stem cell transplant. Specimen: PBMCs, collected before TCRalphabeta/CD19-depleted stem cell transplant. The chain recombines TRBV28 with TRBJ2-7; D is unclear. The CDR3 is CASSLHYEQYF. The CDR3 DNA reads TGTGCCAGCAGTTTACACTACGAGCAGTACTTC.